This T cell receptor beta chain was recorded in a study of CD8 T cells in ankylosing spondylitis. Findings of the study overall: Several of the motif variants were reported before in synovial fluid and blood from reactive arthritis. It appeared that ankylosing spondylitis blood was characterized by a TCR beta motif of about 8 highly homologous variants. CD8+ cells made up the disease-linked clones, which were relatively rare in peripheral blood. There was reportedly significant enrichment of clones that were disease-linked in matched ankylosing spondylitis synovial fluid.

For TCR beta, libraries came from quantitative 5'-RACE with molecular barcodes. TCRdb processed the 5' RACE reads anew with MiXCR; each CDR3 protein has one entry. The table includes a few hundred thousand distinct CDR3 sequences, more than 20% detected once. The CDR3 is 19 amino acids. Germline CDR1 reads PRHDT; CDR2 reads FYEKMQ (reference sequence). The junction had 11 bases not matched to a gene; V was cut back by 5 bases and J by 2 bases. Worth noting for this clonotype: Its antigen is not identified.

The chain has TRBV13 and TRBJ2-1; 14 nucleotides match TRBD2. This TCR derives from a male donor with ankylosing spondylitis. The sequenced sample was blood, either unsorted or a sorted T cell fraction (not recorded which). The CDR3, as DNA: TGTGCCAGCAGCCTGAGACTAGCGGGAGGGCCAGTCGCCTACAATGAGCAGTTCTTC. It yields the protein CASSLRLAGGPVAYNEQFF. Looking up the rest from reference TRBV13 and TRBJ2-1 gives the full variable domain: AAGVIQSPRHLIKEKRETATLKCYPIPRHDTVYWYQQGPGQDPQFLISFYEKMQSDKGSIPDRFSAQQFSDYHSELNMSSLELGDSALYFCASSLRLAGGPVAYNEQFFGPGTRLTVL.